The 31 T cell receptor beta chains presented below share a single source sample, sequenced in a study of blood T cell repertoires in COVID-19. TCRdb's copy holds only in-frame clones and misses some; the assay was immunoSEQ multiplex PCR. The data show under 200,000 clones, roughly nine tenths seen once. Sequencing was done on a sample of peripheral blood. The receptor set was obtained from a man aged 50 to 60 with acute or convalescent COVID-19.

This sequence joins TRBV6-2 or TRBV6-3 and TRBJ2-1, with TRBD2 matching 12 bases. Germline CDR1 is MNHEY and CDR2 is SVGEGT. J gave up 8 bases and V 4 bases, and 6 bases lay outside the gene matches. This CDR3 contains 15 residues. The CDR3 loop reads CASSSLLAGGDEQFF. CDR3 coding DNA: TGTGCCAGCAGTTCCCTACTAGCGGGGGGCGATGAGCAGTTCTTC.

The chain couples TRBV5-4 to TRBJ2-2, with 10 bases aligning to TRBD2. Per the germline V gene, CDR1 is SGHNT and CDR2 is YYREEE (reference sequence). The CDR3 is 15 amino acids. V was pared by 3 bases and J by 5 bases, with 4 bases of the junction left unmatched. The CDR3 DNA sequence: TGTGCCAGCAGCTCCGTAGCGGGAGGAACCGGGGAGCTGTTTTTT. Residues: CASSSVAGGTGELFF.

CDR3 nucleotides: TGTGCCAGCAGCCTCGGACAGGGGGCGCGGGGCTACACCTTC. Amino acids: CASSLGQGARGYTF. The chain uses TRBV11-2 and TRBJ1-2, with TRBD1 matching 11 bases. The CDR3 runs 14 residues. With V trimmed by 5 bases and J by 8 bases, 7 bases remained unmatched. The V gene's germline CDR1 is SGHAT and CDR2 FQNNGV.

The genes are TRBV2 and TRBJ2-1; maybe TRBD1 (6 bases). The CDR3 runs 13 residues. Germline V CDR1 and CDR2: SNHLY, FYNNEI. V lost 6 bases and J lost 4, with 10 bases in between. Here the CDR3 reads CASRLGQYNEQFF. CDR3 in DNA: TGTGCCAGCAGGCTCGGACAGTACAATGAGCAGTTCTTC.

The chain employs TRBV2 and TRBJ1-6; no clear D gene. CDR3 length: 14 residues. In germline, CDR1 is SNHLY, CDR2 FYNNEI. V was shortened by 4 bases and J by 6 bases, with 10 bases between the two germline ends. The CDR3: CASSVAGTNSPLHF. CDR3 coding DNA: TGTGCCAGCAGTGTCGCAGGAACTAATTCACCCCTCCACTTT.

The chain recombines TRBV2 with TRBJ2-5; possibly TRBD1 for D (5 bases). V shed 2 bases and J shed 4 bases, with 17 bases lying between them. Germline CDR1 is SNHLY and CDR2 is FYNNEI. The CDR3 sequence is 16 residues long. The chain's CDR3 is CASSEQSPGWGETQYF. The CDR3 nucleotides read TGTGCCAGCAGTGAACAATCTCCAGGGTGGGGAGAGACCCAGTACTTC.

The chain employs TRBV7-3 and TRBJ2-5; weak D call: TRBD2 (5 bases). The length of the CDR3 is 15 residues. V lost 0 bases and J 1 base, leaving 9 bases between the germline ends. In germline, CDR1 is SGHTA, CDR2 FQGTGA. Written as DNA, the CDR3 is TGTGCCAGCAGCTTAACAGAGGGCACCCAAGAGACCCAGTACTTC. Encoded protein: CASSLTEGTQETQYF.

Only a few counts were recorded for this clone. The chain has TRBV10-3 and TRBJ1-5; tentatively, D is TRBD1 (5 bases). V was trimmed by 5 bases and J by 7 bases, leaving 12 bases between them. Germline CDR1 reads ENHRY; CDR2 reads SYGVKD. There are 13 residues in the CDR3. The CDR3 protein is CAISKDTAQPQHF. The CDR3 coding sequence is TGTGCCATCAGTAAGGACACCGCCCAGCCCCAGCATTTT.

This chain uses TRBV4-1 with TRBJ2-1; 8 bases fit TRBD2. Germline V lookup: CDR1 MGHRA, CDR2 YSYEKL. There are 18 residues in the CDR3. V was clipped by 1 base and J by 0 bases; unmatched bases: 8. The CDR3 region is CASSQVGTRVRSYNEQFF. The CDR3 coding sequence is TGCGCCAGCAGCCAAGTCGGGACTAGGGTTCGCTCCTACAATGAGCAGTTCTTC.

V usage is TRBV5-1 and J usage is TRBJ2-1, with 10 positions matching TRBD2. The V gene end was trimmed by 2 bases and the J gene end by 4 bases; junction bases not matched to a gene: 3. Germline CDR1 and CDR2: SGHRS and YFSETQ. CDR3 length: 15 residues. The CDR3, as DNA: TGCGCCAGCAGCTTACTAGCGGGAAGATACAATGAGCAGTTCTTC. Its protein product is CASSLLAGRYNEQFF.

The CDR3 nucleotides read TGTGCCAGCAGTTACTCGAGCGCGGGATCAGATACGCAGTATTTT. Translation gives CASSYSSAGSDTQYF. J is TRBJ2-3 and V is TRBV6-2 or TRBV6-3, with a weak D call TRBD2 (6 bases). The CDR3 consists of 15 residues. Germline V gene lookup returns CDR1 MNHEY and CDR2 SVGEGT. V shed 0 bases and J shed 4 bases, with 11 bases lying between them.

V gene TRBV9 combines with J gene TRBJ1-1, with D possibly matching TRBD1 (6 bases). This CDR3 is built from 14 residues. From germline, CDR1 is SGDLS and CDR2 YYNGEE. Trimming shortened V by 4 bases and J by 1 base, and 11 bases separated the two germline ends. The CDR3 spells CASSSYRENTEAFF. As DNA, the CDR3 is TGTGCCAGCAGCTCATACAGGGAGAACACTGAAGCTTTCTTT.

The chain employs TRBV23-1 and TRBJ2-4; the match to TRBD2 covers 13 bases. TRBV23-1 is identified as an open reading frame with a role that is uncertain. The CDR3 is 18 amino acids. Unmatched junction bases numbered 8, after V lost 0 bases and J lost 6 bases. The CDR3 spells CASSQSTSGRAAVNIQYF. The CDR3 nucleotides read TGCGCCAGCAGTCAATCTACTAGCGGGAGGGCCGCGGTAAACATTCAGTACTTC.

This clone came up a few times. The V gene is TRBV9, the J gene TRBJ1-1, with D possibly TRBD1 on 5 matching bases. Germline V gene lookup returns CDR1 SGDLS and CDR2 YYNGEE. The germline V and J ends were trimmed by 7 bases and 10 bases, with 20 bases remaining between them. The CDR3 has 13 residues. CDR3 sequence reads: CASEKIRGGGAFF. Here the CDR3 DNA reads TGTGCCAGCGAGAAAATAAGAGGCGGGGGAGCTTTCTTT.

The CDR3 sequence: CASSVADNYGYTF. The CDR3, as DNA: TGTGCCAGCAGCGTGGCGGATAACTATGGCTACACCTTC. J is TRBJ1-2 and V is TRBV9, with D uncertain. Germline lookup yields CDR1 SGDLS and CDR2 YYNGEE. The CDR3 totals 13 residues. Trimming removed 2 bases at V and 1 base at J, with 6 bases between.

V and J are TRBV16 and TRBJ1-2; 8 bases line up with TRBD1. Germline CDR1 and CDR2: KGHSY and FQNENV. V was clipped by 0 bases and J by 8 bases; unmatched bases: 8. There are 15 residues in the CDR3. The CDR3 nucleotides read TGTGCCAGCAGCCAATCTAATGGACAGGGCCGGGGCTACACCTTC. Amino acids: CASSQSNGQGRGYTF. Together with reference TRBV16 and TRBJ1-2, the CDR3 gives the full variable domain: GEEVAQTPKHLVRGEGQKAKLYCAPIKGHSYVFWYQQVLKNEFKFLISFQNENVFDETGMPKERFSAKCLPNSPCSLEIQATKLEDSAVYFCASSQSNGQGRGYTFGSGTRLTVV.

This sequence joins TRBV19 and TRBJ2-5, with D perhaps TRBD1 (6 bases). Germline V gene data show CDR1 as LNHDA and CDR2 as SQIVND (reference sequence). The CDR3 consists of 14 residues. V was clipped by 4 bases and J by 1 base, with 10 bases between them. CDR3 amino acids: CASSTDSLQETQYF. The CDR3 region has the DNA TGTGCCAGTAGTACGGACAGCCTCCAAGAGACCCAGTACTTC.

The rearrangement links TRBV3-1 (or the pseudogene TRBV3-2) to TRBJ2-2; D remains ambiguous. The CDR3 runs to 12 residues. CDR1 is LGHDT and CDR2 is YNNKEL in the germline V gene (reference sequence). Trimming stripped 1 base from V and 9 bases from J, with 6 bases between. The CDR3 here is CASSQVRWELFF. The CDR3 region has the DNA TGTGCCAGCAGCCAAGTGCGCTGGGAGCTGTTTTTT.

This chain links TRBV19 with TRBJ2-7, with a tentative D call TRBD1 (5 bases). The CDR3 length is 11 residues. Germline assignment: CDR1 LNHDA and CDR2 SQIVND (reference sequence). DNA of the CDR3: TGTGCTCGAGCCCAGGGTTACGAGCAGTACGTC. Its translation is CARAQGYEQYV.

This chain links TRBV28 with TRBJ2-7; tentatively, D is TRBD2 (7 bases). V dropped 7 bases and J dropped 3 bases, with 16 bases sitting between them. This CDR3 is 14 amino acids long. Germline CDR1 reads MDHEN; CDR2 reads SYDVKM. The CDR3 region is CASMGGGSLYEQYF. CDR3 in DNA: TGTGCCAGCATGGGGGGCGGGAGTCTCTACGAGCAGTACTTC.

Of note for this clone: The sample holds other DNA sequences that translate to the same CDR3. The chain's CDR3 is CASSYRNTEAFF. CDR3 nucleotide sequence: TGTGCCAGCAGCTACAGGAACACTGAAGCTTTCTTT. The rearrangement uses TRBV11-1 and TRBJ1-1; D is undetermined. Trimming removed 4 bases from V and 1 base from J, with 4 bases in between. This CDR3 spans 12 amino acids. Germline lookup yields CDR1 SGHAT and CDR2 FQDESV (reference sequence).

The V and J genes are TRBV7-3 and TRBJ1-2, with D unresolved. V lost 1 base, J lost 8 bases, and 11 bases lay in between. Per the germline V gene, CDR1 is SGHTA and CDR2 is FQGTGA. The CDR3 loop spans 13 amino acids. The DNA of the CDR3 is TGTGCCAGCAGCTTAAACGGGGTAGGCGGCTACACCTTC. Encoded protein: CASSLNGVGGYTF. Supplemented by reference TRBV7-3 and TRBJ1-2, the full variable domain reads GAGVSQTPSNKVTEKGKYVELRCDPISGHTALYWYRQSLGQGPEFLIYFQGTGAADDSGLPNDRFFAVRPEGSVSTLKIQRTERGDSAVYLCASSLNGVGGYTFGSGTRLTVV.

This chain connects TRBV7-8 to TRBJ1-2; no reliable D call. Trimming removed 2 bases at V and 4 bases at J, with 5 bases between. This CDR3 is built from 12 residues. Germline V gene data show CDR1 as SGHVS and CDR2 as FQNEAQ. The CDR3 nucleotides are TGTGCCAGCAGCTTACAGTTCTATGGCTACACCTTC. This translates into CASSLQFYGYTF.

V and J are TRBV2 and TRBJ1-2; no definite D call. This CDR3 region has 13 residues. Germline V gene sequence: CDR1 SNHLY, CDR2 FYNNEI. V shed 8 bases and J shed 3 bases, with 13 bases lying between them. CDR3 bases: TGTGCCAGCGCCTTCGGTTTTGACTATGGCTACACCTTC. It yields the protein CASAFGFDYGYTF. The complete variable domain, with remaining parts taken from reference TRBV2 and TRBJ1-2, reads EPEVTQTPSHQVTQMGQEVILRCVPISNHLYFYWYRQILGQKVEFLVSFYNNEISEKSEIFDDQFSVERPDGSNFTLKIRSTKLEDSAMYFCASAFGFDYGYTFGSGTRLTVV.

This rearrangement joins TRBV3-1 (or the pseudogene TRBV3-2) to TRBJ2-5; D might be TRBD2 (6 bases). Trimming stripped 3 bases from V and 5 bases from J, with 7 bases between. The CDR3 totals 12 residues. Per the germline V gene, CDR1 is LGHDT and CDR2 is YNNKEL (reference sequence). CDR3 in amino acids: CASSQGRETQYF. For the CDR3, the DNA is TGTGCCAGCAGCCAGGGGAGGGAGACCCAGTACTTC.

The rearrangement joins TRBV4-2 to TRBJ2-1; 8 bases map to TRBD2. Unmatched junction bases numbered 7, after V lost 6 bases and J lost 3 bases. This CDR3 comprises 15 residues. CDR1 is LGHNA and CDR2 is YNFKEQ in the germline V gene. The CDR3 loop reads CASSRSAGDYNEQFF. DNA of the CDR3: TGTGCCAGCAGTAGATCAGCGGGAGACTACAATGAGCAGTTCTTC.

The chain has TRBV27 and TRBJ1-1, with 8 bases identical to TRBD1. J gave up 9 bases and V 5 bases, and 23 bases lay outside the gene matches. Germline lookup yields CDR1 MNHEY and CDR2 SMNVEV (reference sequence). The length of the CDR3 is 18 residues. The CDR3 bases are TGTGCCAGCAGTCCGAGAAACCCCCCGGGACAGGTTCGTTGGAAAGCTTTCTTT. The encoded protein is CASSPRNPPGQVRWKAFF.

The genes are TRBV11-2 and TRBJ2-5, with a tentative D call TRBD2 (5 bases). The germline V and J ends were trimmed by 3 bases and 1 base, with 9 bases remaining between them. The CDR3 has 14 residues. Germline CDR1 SGHAT, CDR2 FQNNGV. The CDR3: CASSFTRGQETQYF. The CDR3 DNA follows: TGTGCCAGCAGCTTCACCCGGGGCCAAGAGACCCAGTACTTC.

V gene TRBV2 combines with J gene TRBJ1-2; D is perhaps TRBD1 (6 bases). Trimming shortened V by 6 bases and J by 4 bases, and 12 bases separated the two germline ends. Germline CDR1 is SNHLY and CDR2 is FYNNEI. This CDR3 is 13 amino acids long. CDR3 in amino acids: CASSQTGIYGYTF. CDR3 DNA: TGTGCCAGCAGCCAAACAGGGATCTATGGCTACACCTTC.

In DNA, the CDR3 is TGCAGCGTTGATGTCTCGGGACTAGCCAACACCGGGGAGCTGTTTTTT. Its protein is CSVDVSGLANTGELFF. The chain joins TRBV29-1 to TRBJ2-2; 9 nucleotides agree with TRBD2. CDR3 length: 16 residues. From germline, CDR1 is SQVTM and CDR2 ANQGSEA. The V segment lost 3 bases and the J segment 2 bases; nucleotides outside the gene matches: 7.

J is TRBJ1-5 and V is TRBV3-1 (or the pseudogene TRBV3-2); no firm D call. The V end was cut by 0 bases, the J end by 6 bases, with 6 bases between. Germline CDR1 is LGHDT and CDR2 is YNNKEL (reference sequence). This CDR3 has 13 residues. The CDR3 DNA reads as TGTGCCAGCAGCCAAGAGAGAGGTCAGCCCCAGCATTTT. Its protein is CASSQERGQPQHF.